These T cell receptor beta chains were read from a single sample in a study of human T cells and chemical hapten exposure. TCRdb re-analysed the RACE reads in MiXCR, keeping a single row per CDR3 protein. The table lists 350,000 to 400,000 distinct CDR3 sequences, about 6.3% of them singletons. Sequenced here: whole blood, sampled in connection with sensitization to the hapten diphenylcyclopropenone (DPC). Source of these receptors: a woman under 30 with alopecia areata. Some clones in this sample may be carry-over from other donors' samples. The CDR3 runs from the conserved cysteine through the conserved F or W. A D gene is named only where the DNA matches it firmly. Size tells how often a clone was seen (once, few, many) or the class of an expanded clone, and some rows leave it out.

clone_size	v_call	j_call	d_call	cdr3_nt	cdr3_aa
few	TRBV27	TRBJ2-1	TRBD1	TGTGCCGCCGGGACAGGGGTTGACAATGAGCAGTTCTTC	CAAGTGVDNEQFF
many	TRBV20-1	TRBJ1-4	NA	TGCAGTGCCCTCCCGGGACAACAACCTAATGAAAAACTGTTTTTT	CSALPGQQPNEKLFF
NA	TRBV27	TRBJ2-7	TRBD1	TGTGCCAGCAGCGACAGGGGGCAAGACGAGCAGTACTTC	CASSDRGQDEQYF
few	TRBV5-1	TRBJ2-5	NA	TGCGCCAGCAGCTTGGAATCGATACAGCCAGAGACCCAGTACTTC	CASSLESIQPETQYF
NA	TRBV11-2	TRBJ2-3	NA	TGTGCCAGCAGCACGGGACTCAGGTCGACAGATACGCAGTATTTT	CASSTGLRSTDTQYF
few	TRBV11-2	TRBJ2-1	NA	TGTGCCAGCAGGCTGGAGGACAATGAGCAGTTCTTC	CASRLEDNEQFF
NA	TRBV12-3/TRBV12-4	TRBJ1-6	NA	TGTGCCAGCAGTTTAGGACGACCTGGGAGTTCACCCCTCCACTTT	CASSLGRPGSSPLHF
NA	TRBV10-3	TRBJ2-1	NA	TGTGCCATTAGTAATACGGGGCTCAATGAGCAGTTCTTC	CAISNTGLNEQFF
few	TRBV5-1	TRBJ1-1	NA	TGCGCCAGCAGTGGTATGAGACAGAACACTGAAGCTTTCTTT	CASSGMRQNTEAFF
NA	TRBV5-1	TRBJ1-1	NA	TGCGCCAGCAGCTTGTCTGGTACAGGGCCCACTGAAGCTTTCTTT	CASSLSGTGPTEAFF
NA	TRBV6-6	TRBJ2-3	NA	TGTGCCAGCAGTTATGAGGGGTTAAGCTCTAGCACAGATACGCAGTATTTT	CASSYEGLSSSTDTQYF
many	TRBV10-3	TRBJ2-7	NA	TGTGCCATCAGGGGGGGCCAGGACGAGCAGTACTTC	CAIRGGQDEQYF
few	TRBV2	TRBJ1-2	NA	TGTGCCAGCAGGGACCGGGACTATGGCTACACCTTC	CASRDRDYGYTF
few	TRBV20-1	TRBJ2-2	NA	TGCAGTGCTAGAAACAGAGCGAACACCGGGGAGCTGTTTTTT	CSARNRANTGELFF
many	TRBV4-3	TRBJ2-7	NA	TGCGCCAGCAGCCAAGTTCAGGGAGGCGAGCAGTACTTC	CASSQVQGGEQYF
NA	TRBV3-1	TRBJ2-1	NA	TGTGCCAGCAGCCAAGATCCGGACACCGACTACAATGAGCAGTTCTTC	CASSQDPDTDYNEQFF
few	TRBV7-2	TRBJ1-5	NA	TGTGCCAGCAGCTTAAATCAACAGCCCCAGCATTTT	CASSLNQQPQHF
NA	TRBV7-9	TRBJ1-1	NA	TGTGCCAGCAGCTTAGCGCACGGGGCCGGAGTGAACACTGAAGCTTTCTTT	CASSLAHGAGVNTEAFF
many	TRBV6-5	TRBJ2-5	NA	TGTGCCAGCAGCTCCGGGGCCGCAGAGACCCAGTACTTC	CASSSGAAETQYF
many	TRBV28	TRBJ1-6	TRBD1	TGTGCCAGCAGATCCACCGGGACAGGGATTAATTCACCCCTCCACTTT	CASRSTGTGINSPLHF
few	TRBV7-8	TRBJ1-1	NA	TGTGCCAGCAGCCCCCAGCGGGAGCAAAACACTGAAGCTTTCTTT	CASSPQREQNTEAFF
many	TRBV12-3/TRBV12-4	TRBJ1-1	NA	TGTGCCAGCAGTCCTCTTAGAGGGTCTGAAGCTTTCTTT	CASSPLRGSEAFF
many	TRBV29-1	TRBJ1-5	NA	TGCAGCGTTTCAGGCGGGGAAAGAGGGACCCAGCATTTT	CSVSGGERGTQHF
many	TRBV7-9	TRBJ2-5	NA	TGTGCCAGCGAGGCAGGGAGAAGGGCAGAGACCCAGTACTTC	CASEAGRRAETQYF
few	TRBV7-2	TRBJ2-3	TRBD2	TGTGCCAGCAGTCGGGGACTAGCGGGGGGCTTAATCACAGATACGCAGTATTTT	CASSRGLAGGLITDTQYF
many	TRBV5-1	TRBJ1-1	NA	TGCGCCAGTAGTCAGGGTGGAGAGGACACTGAAGCTTTCTTT	CASSQGGEDTEAFF
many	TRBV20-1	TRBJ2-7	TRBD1	TGCAGTGCTAGAGATATTCGGACAGGGAATTACGAGCAGTACTTC	CSARDIRTGNYEQYF
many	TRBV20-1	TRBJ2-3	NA	TGCAGTGCTAGCCTACCCGGCACAGATACGCAGTATTTT	CSASLPGTDTQYF
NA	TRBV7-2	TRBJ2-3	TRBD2	TGTGCCAGCAGCTCCCCTCGACCAGGGACTAGCGGGGGGGCCCGTACAGATACGCAGTATTTT	CASSSPRPGTSGGARTDTQYF
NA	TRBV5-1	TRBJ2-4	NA	TGCGCCAGCAGCTTAGGACAGTATGGGGGCATGGCACTAGCCAAAAACATTCAGTACTTC	CASSLGQYGGMALAKNIQYF